This entry lists 14 T cell receptor beta chains sequenced from one sample in a study of neurological immune-mediated disorders. TCRdb reprocessed the 5' RACE reads with MiXCR, giving one entry per CDR3 protein. The sample holds under 70,000 distinct CDR3 sequences; 2.5% to 4% are singletons and the top ten take 5.2%. Sequencing used PBMCs. All receptors come from a woman aged 50 to 60 with multiple sclerosis.

This clonotype has ten or more counts. The chain joins TRBV5-1 to TRBJ2-3; maybe TRBD1 (6 bases). Trimming stripped 3 bases from V and 0 bases from J, with 17 bases between. Per the germline V gene, CDR1 is SGHRS and CDR2 is YFSETQ. This CDR3 spans 17 amino acids. The CDR3 region has the DNA TGCGCCAGCAGCTATTCCGCAGGGGTAGCTAGCACAGATACGCAGTATTTT. Amino acid sequence: CASSYSAGVASTDTQYF. The entire variable domain, with the rest obtained from reference TRBV5-1 and TRBJ2-3, is as follows: KAGVTQTPRYLIKTRGQQVTLSCSPISGHRSVSWYQQTPGQGLQFLFEYFSETQRNKGNFPGRFSGRQFSNSRSEMNVSTLELGDSALYLCASSYSAGVASTDTQYFGPGTRLTVL.

This clonotype was recorded at least ten times. The rearrangement joins TRBV7-3 to TRBJ2-5; D may match TRBD1 or TRBD2 (5 bases each). Trimming removed 5 bases at V and 1 base at J, with 8 bases between. Per germline, CDR1 SGHTA and CDR2 FQGTGA. This CDR3 region has 13 residues. CDR3 loop: CASSRDLQETQYF. DNA for the CDR3: TGTGCCAGCAGCCGGGACCTCCAAGAGACCCAGTACTTC.

This clonotype was recorded many times. The rearrangement uses TRBV6-2 or TRBV6-3 and TRBJ2-2; no firm D call. CDR3 size: 15 residues. Between the trimmed V and J ends, which lost 0 bases and 6 bases, there was a span of 11 bases. Germline loops: CDR1 MNHEY, CDR2 SVGEGT. The CDR3 reads CASSYSGHLPGELFF. The CDR3 coding sequence is TGTGCCAGCAGTTACTCGGGCCACCTACCCGGGGAGCTGTTTTTT.

This clonotype was seen at least ten times. The chain has TRBV5-1 and TRBJ2-7; the D gene could be TRBD1 or TRBD2 (6 bases each). Trimming removed 5 bases at V and 7 bases at J, with 16 bases between. Germline CDR1 and CDR2: SGHRS and YFSETQ. CDR3 length: 13 amino acids. The CDR3 loop reads CASRRTGAGEQYF. CDR3 nucleotide sequence: TGCGCCAGCAGAAGAACGGGGGCGGGGGAGCAGTACTTC.

This clonotype was counted ten times or more. The J gene is TRBJ1-2, the V gene TRBV12-3 or TRBV12-4; D remains ambiguous. V shed 6 bases and J shed 8 bases, with 10 bases lying between them. This CDR3 is 11 amino acids long. In nucleotides, the CDR3 is TGTGCCAGCAGGGGTGGGTTGGGCTACACCTTC. The encoded protein is CASRGGLGYTF.

In this sample, this clonotype turned up many times. V and J are TRBV20-1 and TRBJ2-7, with D unclear. Germline CDR1 reads DFQATT; CDR2 reads SNEGSKA (reference sequence). V shed 6 bases and J shed 6 bases, with 15 bases lying between them. This CDR3 region has 12 residues. CDR3 residues: CSAEFRESEQYV. The DNA for the CDR3 is TGCAGTGCCGAGTTTCGCGAATCCGAGCAGTACGTC.

This clonotype came up many times. The chain employs TRBV20-1 and TRBJ2-1; D remains unclear. CDR1 and CDR2 from the germline V gene are DFQATT and SNEGSKA (reference sequence). The CDR3 spans 14 residues. The V end was cut by 6 bases, the J end by 0 bases, with 12 bases between. CDR3 in DNA: TGCAGTGCCCTTCCTGGAAGCTCCTACAATGAGCAGTTCTTC. Amino acid sequence: CSALPGSSYNEQFF.

This clonotype was observed once. A much larger clone differs by one base, so this may be a read error. The genes are TRBV28 and TRBJ2-3; D gene unclear. Germline V gene sequence: CDR1 MDHEN, CDR2 SYDVKM. This CDR3 comprises 13 residues. DNA of the CDR3: TGTGCCAGCAGCTATCTATCCACAGTTACGCAGTATTTT. This translates into CASSYLSTVTQYF.

This sequence joins TRBV7-2 and TRBJ1-6, with unresolved D. V lost 5 bases, J lost 5 bases, and 4 bases lay in between. Germline CDR1 and CDR2: SGHTA and FQGNSA. This CDR3 has 12 residues. The CDR3 region is CASSINNSPLHF. CDR3 coding DNA: TGTGCCAGCAGCATCAATAATTCACCCCTCCACTTT.

This clonotype was found many times. The chain has TRBV15 and TRBJ1-5; 8 bases are a match to TRBD1. After removal of 5 bases from V and 4 bases from J, the junction contained 4 bases not matched to a gene. This CDR3 has 14 residues. Per the germline V gene, CDR1 is LNHNV and CDR2 is YYDKDF (reference sequence). CDR3 in amino acids: CATSLRQGNQPQHF. In DNA, the CDR3 is TGTGCCACCAGCTTACGACAGGGGAATCAGCCCCAGCATTTT.

This clonotype appeared many times. The rearrangement uses TRBV7-3 and TRBJ1-2; D may be TRBD1 (5 bases). Germline V gene sequence: CDR1 SGHTA, CDR2 FQGTGA. The V and J ends lost 5 bases and 8 bases respectively, with 15 bases between them. The CDR3 consists of 13 residues. The CDR3 DNA follows: TGTGCCAGCAGCCCAACGGGGGGGGACGGCTACACCTTC. Translating gives CASSPTGGDGYTF. The variable domain in full, with the rest retrieved from reference TRBV7-3 and TRBJ1-2, is GAGVSQTPSNKVTEKGKYVELRCDPISGHTALYWYRQSLGQGPEFLIYFQGTGAADDSGLPNDRFFAVRPEGSVSTLKIQRTERGDSAVYLCASSPTGGDGYTFGSGTRLTVV.

This clonotype was counted ten times or more. The chain combines TRBV20-1 with TRBJ2-7, with 8 bases aligning to TRBD2. CDR1 and CDR2 (germline): DFQATT, SNEGSKA (reference sequence). The ends lost 4 bases at V and 9 bases at J; junction bases unmatched: 11. There are 13 residues in the CDR3. For the CDR3, the DNA is TGCAGTGCTACTCTTCCCGGGACTAGAGGGCAGTACTTC. The encoded protein is CSATLPGTRGQYF.

V gene TRBV5-1 combines with J gene TRBJ2-5; D is tentatively TRBD1 or TRBD2 (6 bases each). Germline V gives CDR1 SGHRS, CDR2 YFSETQ. V dropped 2 bases and J dropped 3 bases, with 17 bases sitting between them. The CDR3 extends over 16 amino acids. This CDR3 is CASSLPRTGAEETQYF. The CDR3, as DNA: TGCGCCAGCAGCTTACCCAGAACGGGGGCGGAAGAGACCCAGTACTTC.

This clonotype was seen many times. This rearrangement joins TRBV5-1 to TRBJ2-7; D gene ambiguous. Germline-derived CDR1 and CDR2 are SGHRS and YFSETQ. Trimming stripped 0 bases from V and 7 bases from J, with 8 bases between. This CDR3 is built from 12 residues. CDR3 region: CASSLERNEQYF. CDR3 in DNA: TGCGCCAGCAGCTTGGAGAGAAATGAGCAGTACTTC.